The rows below give T cell receptor beta chains drawn from one sample of a study of human T cells and chemical hapten exposure. TCRdb recomputed calls from the reads with MiXCR, one row per CDR3 protein. The data contain fewer than 150,000 distinct CDR3 sequences, roughly 8.5% of them singletons. Sample: whole blood. The source of these receptors is a human donor in good health. Some clones in this sample may be carry-over from other donors' samples. The CDR3 runs from the conserved cysteine through the conserved F or W. The order of the fields is J gene, V gene, D gene, clone size, CDR3 protein, CDR3 DNA. D genes are given only for firm matches. Size is omitted from some rows. Given values are once, few, many or a class for expanded clones.

TRBJ1-2 | TRBV5-1 | TRBD1 | few | CASSLGQGEDGYTF | TGCGCCAGCAGCTTGGGACAGGGAGAGGATGGCTACACCTTC
TRBJ2-5 | TRBV5-1 | NA | few | CASSPLSGGETQYF | TGCGCCAGCAGCCCCCTTTCCGGTGGGGAGACCCAGTACTTC
TRBJ1-3 | TRBV2 | NA | many | CASSLHPGFSLAAENTIYF | TGTGCCAGCAGCCTCCACCCCGGGTTCTCCTTAGCCGCGGAAAACACCATATATTTT
TRBJ2-1 | TRBV29-1 | TRBD2 | few | CSLPGLAGSGEQFF | TGCAGCCTCCCGGGTCTAGCGGGATCCGGGGAGCAGTTCTTC
TRBJ1-1 | TRBV2 | NA | few | CASSSGKNTEAFF | TGTGCCAGCAGTAGTGGCAAAAACACTGAAGCTTTCTTT
TRBJ2-7 | TRBV6-2/TRBV6-3 | TRBD2 | few | CASSSKTSGGLFSYEQYF | TGTGCCAGCAGTTCCAAGACTAGCGGGGGCCTATTCTCCTACGAGCAGTACTTC
TRBJ2-2 | TRBV7-2 | NA | many | CASSLVSGSQGELFF | TGTGCCAGCAGCTTAGTATCAGGGTCCCAGGGGGAGCTGTTTTTT
TRBJ2-7 | TRBV11-2 | NA | few | CASSFAGWLRSEQYF | TGTGCCAGCAGCTTTGCAGGGTGGTTACGGAGCGAGCAGTACTTC
TRBJ2-7 | TRBV20-1 | TRBD2 | once | CSASICLGLAGVGCEQHF | TGCAGTGCCAGCATCTGTTTGGGACTAGCGGGAGTGGGGTGCGAGCAGCACTTC
TRBJ1-2 | TRBV7-9 | NA | many | CASIFPSGSGYTF | TGTGCCTCCATTTTTCCATCGGGAAGTGGCTACACCTTC
TRBJ1-1 | TRBV5-6 | NA | few | CASSEDFGTEAFF | TGTGCCAGCAGCGAAGACTTTGGCACTGAAGCTTTCTTT
TRBJ2-2 | TRBV29-1 | TRBD1 | NA | CSVAVGQTNTGELFF | TGCAGCGTTGCTGTGGGACAGACCAACACCGGGGAGCTGTTTTTT
TRBJ1-2 | TRBV20-1 | NA | few | CTIPTPNSNYGYTF | TGCACGATTCCCACCCCGAATTCTAACTATGGCTACACCTTC
TRBJ2-5 | TRBV12-3/TRBV12-4 | NA | NA | CASTPGPNSETQYF | TGTGCCAGCACCCCGGGTCCAAACTCGGAGACCCAGTACTTC
TRBJ1-3 | TRBV10-3 | TRBD1 | NA | CAIRKNSTGGAGGNTIYF | TGTGCCATCAGGAAAAATTCGACAGGGGGCGCGGGAGGAAACACCATATATTTT
TRBJ2-1 | TRBV10-2 | NA | many | CASRAGRINEQFF | TGCGCCAGCAGGGCAGGGCGTATCAATGAGCAGTTCTTC
TRBJ2-7 | TRBV5-1 | NA | few | CASSFRPEGAYEQYF | TGCGCCAGCAGCTTCCGACCCGAGGGGGCCTACGAGCAGTACTTC
TRBJ1-5 | TRBV7-9 | TRBD1 | many | CASAQGVTSNQPQHF | TGTGCCAGCGCCCAGGGGGTGACTAGCAATCAGCCCCAGCATTTT
TRBJ1-1 | TRBV15 | NA | many | CATSRAWAGNTEAFF | TGTGCCACCAGCAGAGCATGGGCAGGGAACACTGAAGCTTTCTTT
TRBJ1-6 | TRBV20-1 | NA | many | CSASRARSDNSPLHF | TGCAGTGCTAGTAGGGCGAGATCGGATAATTCACCCCTCCACTTT
TRBJ2-3 | TRBV4-1 | NA | NA | CASSQANTDTQYF | TGCGCCAGCAGCCAAGCGAACACAGATACGCAGTATTTT
TRBJ2-2 | TRBV24-1 | NA | NA | CATSGDKGTGELFF | TGTGCCACCAGTGGGGACAAGGGCACCGGGGAGCTGTTTTTT
TRBJ2-3 | TRBV7-9 | TRBD2 | many | CASSPIGLAYTDTQYF | TGTGCCAGCAGTCCTATTGGACTAGCCTACACAGATACGCAGTATTTT
TRBJ2-6 | TRBV19 | NA | few | CATTDLKSGANVLTF | TGTGCCACCACGGACTTAAAATCTGGGGCCAACGTCCTGACTTTC
TRBJ1-5 | TRBV6-6 | TRBD1 | many | CASRHSSDRGSNQPQHF | TGTGCCAGCAGACACAGCTCCGACAGGGGGTCAAATCAGCCCCAGCATTTT
TRBJ2-5 | TRBV12-3/TRBV12-4 | TRBD2 | few | CASSFDTGGQETQYF | TGTGCCAGCAGTTTTGACACGGGGGGGCAAGAGACCCAGTACTTC
TRBJ2-3 | TRBV7-2 | NA | few | CASSLIKRGTDTQYF | TGTGCCAGCAGCTTAATAAAAAGGGGCACAGATACGCAGTATTTT
TRBJ1-4 | TRBV5-1 | NA | many | CASSPGQHEKLFF | TGCGCCAGCAGCCCCGGACAGCATGAAAAACTGTTTTTT
TRBJ2-1 | TRBV6-1 | NA | many | CASSEDADSYNEQFF | TGTGCCAGCAGTGAAGATGCGGACTCCTACAATGAGCAGTTCTTC
TRBJ1-1 | TRBV6-2/TRBV6-3 | NA | many | CASSYSQEVAEAFF | TGTGCCAGCAGTTACTCACAGGAAGTAGCTGAAGCTTTCTTT
TRBJ1-5 | TRBV12-3/TRBV12-4 | NA | NA | CASSPRDNYNQPQHF | TGTGCCAGCAGTCCCCGGGACAACTACAATCAGCCCCAGCATTTT
TRBJ2-7 | TRBV10-1 | NA | few | CASSDGYEQYF | TGCGCCAGCAGTGACGGCTACGAGCAGTACTTC
TRBJ2-5 | TRBV7-8 | TRBD1 | NA | CASSPTGAGETQYF | TGTGCCAGCAGCCCCACAGGGGCGGGAGAGACCCAGTACTTC
TRBJ1-1 | TRBV5-1 | TRBD1 | many | CASSLEGQFGDEAFF | TGCGCCAGCAGCTTGGAGGGACAGTTTGGGGATGAAGCTTTCTTT
TRBJ1-2 | TRBV29-1 | NA | few | CSVQTGFNYGYTF | TGCAGCGTTCAGACAGGATTTAACTATGGCTACACCTTC